These 31 T cell receptor beta chains share one sample of origin, sequenced in a study of monozygotic twins with inflammatory bowel disease. TCRdb derives one entry per CDR3 protein from the 5' RACE reads, leaving out DNA. The sample table sets out some 190,000 distinct CDR3 sequences. The sequencing input was blood. The source is a human donor with ulcerative colitis or Crohn's disease, or a healthy co-twin of an affected twin (not recorded which).

The chain employs TRBV5-1 and TRBJ2-5; TCRdb picks TRBD2, but there is no DNA to check that call. Germline V gene data show CDR1 as SGHRS and CDR2 as YFSETQ. This CDR3 region has 17 residues. CDR3: CASSSAGLAGGQETQYF.

The genes are TRBV28 and TRBJ1-1; TCRdb names TRBD1, which stays unverified in the absence of DNA. Germline CDR1 reads MDHEN; CDR2 reads SYDVKM. The CDR3 sequence is 17 residues long. The CDR3: CASSSLRQGYMNTEAFF.

This sequence joins TRBV15 and TRBJ1-6; TCRdb selects TRBD1, and the lack of DNA leaves this call unchecked. Germline V gene sequence: CDR1 LNHNV, CDR2 YYDKDF (reference sequence). The CDR3 covers 13 residues. This chain's CDR3 is CATSSTGLSPLHF. Combining the CDR3 with reference TRBV15 and TRBJ1-6 gives the whole variable domain DAMVIQNPRYQVTQFGKPVTLSCSQTLNHNVMYWYQQKSSQAPKLLFHYYDKDFNNEADTPDNFQSRRPNTSFCFLDIRSPGLGDTAMYLCATSSTGLSPLHFGNGTRLTVT.

The chain couples TRBV6-5 to TRBJ2-7; TCRdb reports TRBD1, a call that lacks DNA to check it against. This CDR3 comprises 13 residues. Germline V gene data show CDR1 as MNHEY and CDR2 as SVGAGI. CDR3: CASRTGQVYEQYF.

The rearrangement uses TRBV5-4 and TRBJ2-7. In germline, CDR1 is SGHNT, CDR2 YYREEE (reference sequence). CDR3 length equals 13 residues. The CDR3 sequence is CASSQSEFYEQYF.

This chain uses TRBV12-3 or TRBV12-4 with TRBJ2-6; no DNA is available, so the TRBD1 call from TCRdb remains unchecked. This CDR3 is built from 14 residues. CDR3 region: CASSYRAGANVLTF.

V is TRBV5-1 and J is TRBJ1-1. The CDR3 spans 13 residues. CDR1 and CDR2 (germline): SGHRS, YFSETQ. The chain's CDR3 is CASSLDRAAEAFF.

The CDR3 region is CASSLSSGYTF. The chain carries TRBV12-3 or TRBV12-4 and TRBJ1-2. The CDR3 is made up of 11 amino acids.

The genes are TRBV5-1 and TRBJ2-7. The V gene's germline CDR1 is SGHRS and CDR2 YFSETQ. The CDR3 spans 14 residues. CDR3 sequence: CASSLSGFPYEQYF.

The V and J genes are TRBV6-1 and TRBJ2-7. The CDR3 is 11 amino acids. Germline CDR1 reads MNHNS; CDR2 reads SASEGT. CDR3: CASSDLLEQYF.

The chain uses TRBV5-1 and TRBJ2-3; TCRdb reports TRBD1, a call that lacks DNA to check it against. CDR3 length: 16 amino acids. CDR1 and CDR2 (germline): SGHRS, YFSETQ. The CDR3 here is CASSLVGDSSTDTQYF.

The chain recombines TRBV12-3 or TRBV12-4 with TRBJ1-5; the TCRdb D gene call, TRBD1, has no DNA to confirm it. This CDR3 comprises 13 residues. Here the CDR3 reads CASSFAIWGAQHF.

The chain carries TRBV20-1 and TRBJ2-1; TCRdb picks TRBD2, but there is no DNA to check that call. The CDR3 covers 13 residues. Germline CDR1 DFQATT, CDR2 SNEGSKA (reference sequence). The CDR3 loop reads CSATSGSFNEQFF.

The chain uses TRBV7-9 and TRBJ2-5; TCRdb names TRBD1, which stays unverified in the absence of DNA. This CDR3 has 15 amino acids. Looked up from germline, CDR1 is SEHNR and CDR2 is FQNEAQ (reference sequence). The chain's CDR3 is CASSPTGTPQETQYF.

The chain combines TRBV6-2 or TRBV6-3 with TRBJ2-5; without DNA, the TCRdb call of TRBD2 cannot be checked. Germline assignment: CDR1 MNHEY and CDR2 SVGEGT. There are 12 residues in the CDR3. The CDR3 region is CASSLLQETQYF.

The chain links TRBV12-3 or TRBV12-4 to TRBJ1-4. The CDR3 spans 15 residues. CDR3: CASSPLYTTNEKLFF.

The V and J genes are TRBV6-4 and TRBJ2-2; TCRdb selects TRBD2, and the lack of DNA leaves this call unchecked. The CDR3 has 15 amino acids. CDR1 is MRHNA and CDR2 is SNTAGT in the germline V gene. The CDR3 here is CASSPTSLGTGELFF.

The J gene is TRBJ2-3, the V gene TRBV5-6; TCRdb outputs TRBD1, but without DNA this stays unchecked. The CDR3 contains 13 residues. Per germline, CDR1 SGHDT and CDR2 YYEEEE. The CDR3 here is CASSSQGADTQYF. The whole variable domain, filled in from reference TRBV5-6 and TRBJ2-3, reads DAGVTQSPTHLIKTRGQQVTLRCSPKSGHDTVSWYQQALGQGPQFIFQYYEEEERQRGNFPDRFSGHQFPNYSSELNVNALLLGDSALYLCASSSQGADTQYFGPGTRLTVL.

V is TRBV5-1 and J is TRBJ2-1; no DNA is available, so the TRBD1 call from TCRdb remains unchecked. CDR1 SGHRS and CDR2 YFSETQ come from the germline V gene. The CDR3 length is 16 residues. The CDR3 here is CASSLGGTGDYNEQFF.

This chain's CDR3 is CSVEPRLSGAEAFF. V gene TRBV29-1 combines with J gene TRBJ1-1; the TRBD1 assignment by TCRdb is unverifiable without DNA. The germline V gene encodes CDR1 SQVTM and CDR2 ANQGSEA. The CDR3 is made up of 14 amino acids.

The J gene is TRBJ2-1, the V gene TRBV28; TCRdb's D call of TRBD1 is untestable without DNA. Germline V lookup: CDR1 MDHEN, CDR2 SYDVKM. The CDR3 is 17 residues long. The CDR3 sequence is CASSLTLGAQDEGEQFF.

The J gene is TRBJ1-2, the V gene TRBV20-1; TCRdb's D call of TRBD1 is untestable without DNA. This CDR3 has 16 residues. Germline assignment: CDR1 DFQATT and CDR2 SNEGSKA (reference sequence). The CDR3 reads CSARNQRDRGSYGYTF.

The J gene is TRBJ1-1, the V gene TRBV21-1; TCRdb's D gene call, TRBD1, goes unchecked for lack of DNA. TRBV21-1 is deemed a pseudogene. The CDR3 spans 15 residues. CDR3 sequence reads: CASSKGVQGNTEAFF.

The gene calls are TRBV7-2 and TRBJ2-1. The CDR3 has 16 amino acids. Germline CDR1 reads SGHTA; CDR2 reads FQGNSA. CDR3 amino acids: CASSLGGYSSYNEQFF.

This chain joins TRBV6-1 and TRBJ2-1; as DNA is missing, the TRBD2 call by TCRdb cannot be tested. This CDR3 has 15 amino acids. Germline CDR1 reads MNHNS; CDR2 reads SASEGT. The chain's CDR3 is CASSSGGAGEHEQFF.

V is TRBV9 and J is TRBJ2-2. This CDR3 is 15 amino acids long. CDR1 and CDR2 from the germline V gene are SGDLS and YYNGEE. The CDR3 sequence: CASSVDARLSGELFF.

The chain couples TRBV12-3 or TRBV12-4 to TRBJ1-5; the TCRdb call, TRBD1, lacks DNA for checking. CDR3 length: 15 amino acids. Here the CDR3 reads CASSPGQANNQPQHF.

V is TRBV4-3 and J is TRBJ2-1; TCRdb gives TRBD2 as the D gene, but with no DNA this cannot be confirmed. From germline, CDR1 is LGHNA and CDR2 YSLEER. The CDR3 runs to 15 residues. The CDR3 protein is CASSPRLAGYNEQFF.

The rearrangement links TRBV7-2 to TRBJ2-7; TCRdb indicates TRBD2, and absent DNA this call remains unverified. The germline CDR1 and CDR2 sequences are SGHTA and FQGNSA. This CDR3 spans 14 amino acids. The CDR3 loop is CASSSQREGPEQYF.

The chain recombines TRBV3-1 with TRBJ1-5; TCRdb outputs TRBD1, but without DNA this stays unchecked. Germline V lookup: CDR1 LGHDT, CDR2 YNNKEL (reference sequence). CDR3 length: 16 residues. The CDR3 is CASSQDGQGRNQPQHF.

The rearrangement joins TRBV7-2 to TRBJ2-2; TCRdb reports TRBD1, a call that lacks DNA to check it against. The germline V gene has CDR1 SGHTA and CDR2 FQGNSA. The CDR3 contains 16 residues. CDR3 sequence reads: CASSSRQGRFGGELFF.